One and the same sample provided the 20 T cell receptor beta chains below, sequenced in a study of response to subunit inactivated influenza vaccine listed by TCRdb under 2018. Receptor libraries were prepared by RT-PCR. Instrument on record: Illumina HiSeq 2500. TCRdb redid the processing of the public reads, applying fastp at Q25 and MiXCR, and retained in-frame beta chains. When rows share a CDR3 protein, they turn into one entry using the most common DNA and genes. The sample records roughly 630,000 distinct CDR3 sequences, 14% of which are singletons. The ten largest clonotypes hold less than 9% of the sample. The sample here was PBMCs from blood, taken 14 to 15 days before vaccination. All receptors come from a man aged 45 to 65 who received an inactivated influenza vaccine. Donor details come from another sample of the same person, matched by shared clones.

V and J are TRBV15 and TRBJ2-5, with 9 bases that match TRBD2. There are 16 residues in the CDR3. The germline gives CDR1 LNHNV, CDR2 YYDKDF (reference sequence). The junction had 6 bases not matched to a gene; V was cut back by 2 bases and J by 2 bases. DNA of the CDR3: TGTGCCACCAGCAGATGGCTAGCGGGATCACAAGAGACCCAGTACTTC. Translated, it gives CATSRWLAGSQETQYF. The whole variable domain, remainder taken from reference TRBV15 and TRBJ2-5, is DAMVIQNPRYQVTQFGKPVTLSCSQTLNHNVMYWYQQKSSQAPKLLFHYYDKDFNNEADTPDNFQSRRPNTSFCFLDIRSPGLGDTAMYLCATSRWLAGSQETQYFGPGTRLLVL.

This clonotype showed up just a few times. V gene TRBV2 combines with J gene TRBJ2-7; 9 bases line up with TRBD1. Germline V gives CDR1 SNHLY, CDR2 FYNNEI. Unmatched junction bases numbered 2, after V lost 6 bases and J lost 5 bases. CDR3 size: 12 residues. CDR3 sequence reads: CASRQGADEQYF. The CDR3 DNA follows: TGTGCCAGCAGACAGGGGGCGGACGAGCAGTACTTC.

The gene calls are TRBV14 and TRBJ2-5; D not resolved. V was cut by 3 bases and J by 1 base, with 9 bases left in between. CDR3 length equals 14 residues. Germline V lookup: CDR1 SGHDN, CDR2 FVKESK. CDR3 sequence: CASSHGALQETQYF. The CDR3 bases are TGTGCCAGCAGCCACGGTGCCCTCCAAGAGACCCAGTACTTC.

Notes on this clonotype: The junction departs from the called germline gene at one end, perhaps through a read error. The chain is built from TRBV23-1 and TRBJ1-6, with D possibly being TRBD1 (5 bases). TRBV23-1 is designated an ORF whose function remains uncertain. The CDR3 consists of 17 residues. For the CDR3, the DNA is TGCGCCAGCAGTCAACGTCGACAGTCCTTAACTAATTTACCCCTCCACTTT. Translation gives CASSQRRQSLTNLPLHF.

This clonotype was recorded a few times. The chain links TRBV10-3 to TRBJ2-7; the match to TRBD1 covers 12 bases. In germline, CDR1 is ENHRY, CDR2 SYGVKD. The length of the CDR3 is 14 residues. J was trimmed by 6 bases and V by 7 bases; bases with no gene match: 7. The CDR3 DNA reads as TGTGCCATCAATAGGGGACAGGGGGCATTCGAGCAGTACTTC. Protein product: CAINRGQGAFEQYF.

The chain combines TRBV5-1 with TRBJ2-7, with a weak D call TRBD1 (6 bases). V was clipped by 5 bases and J by 4 bases, with 16 bases between them. Germline assignment: CDR1 SGHRS and CDR2 YFSETQ. The CDR3 is made up of 14 amino acids. The CDR3 region is CASRGGPSEYEQYF. The CDR3, as DNA: TGCGCCAGCAGAGGGGGACCGAGTGAATACGAGCAGTACTTC. Variable domain in full (rest from reference TRBV5-1 and TRBJ2-7): KAGVTQTPRYLIKTRGQQVTLSCSPISGHRSVSWYQQTPGQGLQFLFEYFSETQRNKGNFPGRFSGRQFSNSRSEMNVSTLELGDSALYLCASRGGPSEYEQYFGPGTRLTVT.

This clonotype occurred a few times. V and J are TRBV7-3 and TRBJ2-1, with D possibly matching TRBD2 (5 bases). This CDR3 contains 15 residues. The germline CDR1 and CDR2 sequences are SGHTA and FQGTGA. V lost 4 bases and J 0 bases, leaving 10 bases between the germline ends. CDR3 in DNA: TGTGCCAGCAGCTCCGCGGGCCTCTCCTACAATGAGCAGTTCTTC. It yields the protein CASSSAGLSYNEQFF.

The V and J genes are TRBV10-1 and TRBJ2-7; D perhaps matches TRBD1 (6 bases). The ends were cut back, 4 bases at V and 5 bases at J, with 15 bases in the middle. The CDR3 totals 14 residues. Germline CDR1 WNHNN, CDR2 SYGVQD (reference sequence). As DNA, the CDR3 is TGCGCCAGCAGTGGACCTACACAGGGAGACGAGCAGTACTTC. Protein: CASSGPTQGDEQYF.

This clonotype appeared a few times. The chain combines TRBV7-2 with TRBJ1-5; weak D call: TRBD1 (5 bases). Germline V gene data show CDR1 as SGHTA and CDR2 as FQGNSA. V was clipped by 5 bases and J by 4 bases, with 15 bases between them. This CDR3 has 15 amino acids. CDR3 amino acids: CASSPMHGGNQPQHF. CDR3 sequence (DNA): TGTGCCAGCAGCCCTATGCATGGGGGGAATCAGCCCCAGCATTTT. Based on the CDR3 plus reference TRBV7-2 and TRBJ1-5, the full variable domain is GAGVSQSPSNKVTEKGKDVELRCDPISGHTALYWYRQSLGQGLEFLIYFQGNSAPDKSGLPSDRFSAERTGGSVSTLTIQRTQQEDSAVYLCASSPMHGGNQPQHFGDGTRLSIL.

This clonotype was seen repeatedly, ten times or more. The V gene is TRBV6-2 or TRBV6-3, the J gene TRBJ2-1; 7 nucleotides agree with TRBD1. In germline, CDR1 is MNHEY, CDR2 SVGEGT. V lost 6 bases to trimming and J lost 4 bases; unmatched junction nucleotides: 9. This CDR3 has 15 amino acids. The chain's CDR3 is CASRHRQGLYNEQFF. The CDR3 DNA is TGTGCCAGCAGACACAGACAGGGTCTATACAATGAGCAGTTCTTC.

This clonotype has a count of ten or more. This chain connects TRBV3-1 to TRBJ2-1; D perhaps matches TRBD2 (6 bases). The CDR3 totals 14 residues. Per the germline V gene, CDR1 is LGHDT and CDR2 is YNNKEL (reference sequence). V lost 1 base to trimming and J lost 7 bases, with 11 bases between them. Written as DNA, the CDR3 is TGTGCCAGCAGCCAAGGTACTAGCTCGAATGAGCAGTTCTTC. Translated: CASSQGTSSNEQFF.

The chain joins TRBV7-9 to TRBJ2-3; weak D call: TRBD2 (5 bases). V was shortened by 7 bases and J by 3 bases, with 20 bases between the two germline ends. This CDR3 is built from 16 residues. The germline CDR1 and CDR2 sequences are SEHNR and FQNEAQ (reference sequence). CDR3 amino acids: CASNTWSGSGTDTQYF. CDR3 DNA sequence: TGTGCCAGCAACACTTGGAGTGGGAGTGGGACAGATACGCAGTATTTT.

V usage is TRBV6-2 or TRBV6-3 and J usage is TRBJ2-4; TRBD1 is a possible D gene (6 bases). CDR1 and CDR2 (germline): MNHEY, SVGEGT. The CDR3 contains 15 residues. V lost 6 bases and J lost 2, with 14 bases in between. CDR3 sequence reads: CASSRDTGTKNIQYF. The CDR3 bases are TGTGCCAGCAGCCGGGACACTGGTACCAAAAACATTCAGTACTTC.

V usage is TRBV3-1 and J usage is TRBJ2-1; tentative D call: TRBD2 (5 bases). Trimming took off 1 base at V and 0 bases at J, with 16 bases between the two ends. The CDR3 sequence is 18 residues long. Germline CDR1 and CDR2: LGHDT and YNNKEL (reference sequence). DNA of the CDR3: TGTGCCAGCAGCCAAGGACGGTCGCGGAGGAGCTCCTACAATGAGCAGTTCTTC. Protein product: CASSQGRSRRSSYNEQFF.

This clonotype was seen more than once but under ten times. The CDR3 coding sequence is TGCGCCAGCAGCCAAACAATCGGGACAGGGCGCACAGATACGCAGTATTTT. Its translation: CASSQTIGTGRTDTQYF. The chain is built from TRBV4-1 and TRBJ2-3; 9 bases map to TRBD1. The CDR3 covers 17 residues. The germline gives CDR1 MGHRA, CDR2 YSYEKL. After removal of 2 bases from V and 1 base from J, the junction contained 7 bases not matched to a gene.

The table lists this clonotype with a few counts. The chain is built from TRBV5-1 and TRBJ2-3; a possible D gene is TRBD1 (6 bases). Germline CDR1 is SGHRS and CDR2 is YFSETQ. This CDR3 has 14 residues. Trimming cost V 2 bases and J 5 bases, with 12 bases left between them. DNA of the CDR3: TGCGCCAGCAGCTTCCGCCAACAGGGAGATACGCAGTATTTT. Translated, it gives CASSFRQQGDTQYF.

Worth noting for this clonotype: Lacking the conserved final phenylalanine or tryptophan, this CDR3 likely reflects a read error. V usage is TRBV20-1 and J usage is TRBJ2-3; possible D gene TRBD2, 6 bases. V was pared by 4 bases and J by 6 bases, with 11 bases between. The CDR3 is 12 amino acids. Germline V lookup: CDR1 DFQATT, CDR2 SNEGSKA (reference sequence). CDR3 protein: CSAIRESDTQYL. CDR3 DNA: TGCAGTGCTATTCGGGAGAGCGATACGCAGTATCTT.

The genes are TRBV15 and TRBJ2-7, with TRBD1 matching over 7 bases. Trimming cost V 1 base and J 3 bases; bases outside gene matches: 12. This CDR3 contains 17 residues. Germline assignment: CDR1 LNHNV and CDR2 YYDKDF (reference sequence). The CDR3 here is CATSRGGYRTGHYEQYF. The CDR3 bases are TGTGCCACCAGCAGAGGAGGTTATAGGACAGGACACTACGAGCAGTACTTC.

The V call is TRBV6-2 or TRBV6-3, the J call TRBJ2-1, with D unresolved. Trimming took off 3 bases at V and 8 bases at J, with 14 bases between the two ends. The germline V gene has CDR1 MNHEY and CDR2 SVGEGT. There are 14 residues in the CDR3. CDR3 coding DNA: TGTGCCAGCAGTTATGCTAGTCCGCCATATGAGCAGTTCTTC. Translated, it gives CASSYASPPYEQFF.

This clonotype was seen more than once but under ten times. The chain joins TRBV20-1 to TRBJ2-7; 8 bases agree with TRBD1. The V gene end was trimmed by 0 bases and the J gene end by 6 bases; junction bases not matched to a gene: 16. This CDR3 spans 17 amino acids. Germline values: CDR1 DFQATT, CDR2 SNEGSKA (reference sequence). Here the CDR3 DNA reads TGCAGTGCTAGAGATCAGGGGGCTCTGGGGGCAGGCGCCGAGCAGTACTTC. This codes for CSARDQGALGAGAEQYF.